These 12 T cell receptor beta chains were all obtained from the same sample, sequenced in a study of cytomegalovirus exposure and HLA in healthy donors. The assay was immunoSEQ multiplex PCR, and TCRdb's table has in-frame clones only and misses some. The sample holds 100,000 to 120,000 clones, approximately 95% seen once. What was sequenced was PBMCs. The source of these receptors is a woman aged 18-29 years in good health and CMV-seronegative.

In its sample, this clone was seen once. The CDR3 DNA reads TGTGCCACAGGAGCCCCAGGGGATAACACTGAAGCTTTCTTT. Residues: CATGAPGDNTEAFF. The rearrangement uses TRBV28 and TRBJ1-1, with D perhaps matching TRBD1 (6 bases). The CDR3 loop spans 14 amino acids. The ends were cut back, 10 bases at V and 2 bases at J, with 17 bases in the middle. Germline CDR1 MDHEN, CDR2 SYDVKM.

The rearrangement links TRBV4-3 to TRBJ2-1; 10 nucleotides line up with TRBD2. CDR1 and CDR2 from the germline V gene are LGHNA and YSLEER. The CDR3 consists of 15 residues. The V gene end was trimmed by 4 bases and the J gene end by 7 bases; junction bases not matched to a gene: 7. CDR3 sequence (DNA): TGCGCCAGCAGCCTGCTAGCGGGGGATTGGAATGAGCAGTTCTTC. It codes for CASSLLAGDWNEQFF.

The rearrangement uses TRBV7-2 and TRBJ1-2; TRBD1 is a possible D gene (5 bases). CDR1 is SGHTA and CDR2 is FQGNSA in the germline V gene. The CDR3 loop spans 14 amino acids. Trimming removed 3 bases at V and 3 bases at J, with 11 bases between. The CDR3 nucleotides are TGTGCCAGCAGCTTTTTCCAGGGCTACTATGGCTACACCTTC. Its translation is CASSFFQGYYGYTF.

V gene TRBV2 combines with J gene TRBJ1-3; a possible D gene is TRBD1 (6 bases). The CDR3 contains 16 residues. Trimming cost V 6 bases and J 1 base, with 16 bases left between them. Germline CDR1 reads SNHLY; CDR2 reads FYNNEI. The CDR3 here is CASSIDRSGSGNTIYF. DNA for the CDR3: TGTGCCAGCAGCATAGACAGGTCTGGGTCTGGAAACACCATATATTTT.

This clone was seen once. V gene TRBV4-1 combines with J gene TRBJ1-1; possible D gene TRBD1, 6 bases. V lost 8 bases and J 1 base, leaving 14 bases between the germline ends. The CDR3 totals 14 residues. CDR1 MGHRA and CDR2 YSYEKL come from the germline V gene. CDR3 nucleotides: TGCGCCAGCCGCAGGGGATGGCAGAACACTGAAGCTTTCTTT. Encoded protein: CASRRGWQNTEAFF.

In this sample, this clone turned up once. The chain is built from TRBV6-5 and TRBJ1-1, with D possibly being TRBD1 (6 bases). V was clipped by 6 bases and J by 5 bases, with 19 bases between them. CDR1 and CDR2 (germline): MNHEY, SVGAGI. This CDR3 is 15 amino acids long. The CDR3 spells CASSHGGQGRTEAFF. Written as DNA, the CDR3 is TGTGCCAGCAGCCACGGGGGGCAGGGAAGAACTGAAGCTTTCTTT.

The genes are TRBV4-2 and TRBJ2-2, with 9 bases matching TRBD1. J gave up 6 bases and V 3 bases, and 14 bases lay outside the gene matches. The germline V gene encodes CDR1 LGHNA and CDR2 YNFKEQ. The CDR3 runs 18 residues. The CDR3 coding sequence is TGTGCCAGCAGCCATGGAAGTACCCGGGGACAGGGATCCGGGGAGCTGTTTTTT. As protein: CASSHGSTRGQGSGELFF.

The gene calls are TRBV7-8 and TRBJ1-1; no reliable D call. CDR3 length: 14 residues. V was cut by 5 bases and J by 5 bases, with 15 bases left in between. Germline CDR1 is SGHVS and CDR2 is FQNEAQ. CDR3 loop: CASSAGGRFTEAFF. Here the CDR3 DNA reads TGTGCCAGCAGCGCGGGTGGACGGTTTACTGAAGCTTTCTTT.

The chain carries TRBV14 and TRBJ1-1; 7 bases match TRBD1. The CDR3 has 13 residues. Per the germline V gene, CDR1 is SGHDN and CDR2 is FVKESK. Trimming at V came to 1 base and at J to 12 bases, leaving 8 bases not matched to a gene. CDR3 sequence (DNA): TGTGCCAGCAGCCAAGCTAGAACAGGGGTATCTTTCTTT. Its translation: CASSQARTGVSFF.

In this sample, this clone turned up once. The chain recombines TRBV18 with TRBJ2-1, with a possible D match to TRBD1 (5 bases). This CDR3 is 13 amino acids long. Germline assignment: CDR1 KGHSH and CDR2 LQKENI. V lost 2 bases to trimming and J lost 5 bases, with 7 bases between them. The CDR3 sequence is CASSPIRDNEQFF. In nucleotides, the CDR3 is TGTGCCAGCTCACCAATCAGGGACAATGAGCAGTTCTTC.

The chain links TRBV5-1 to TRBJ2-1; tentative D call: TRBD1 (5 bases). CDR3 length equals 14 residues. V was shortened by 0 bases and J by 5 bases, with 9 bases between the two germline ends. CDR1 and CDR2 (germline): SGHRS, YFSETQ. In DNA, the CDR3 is TGCGCCAGCAGCTTGGGGGGCAGCCACAATGAGCAGTTCTTC. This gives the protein CASSLGGSHNEQFF.

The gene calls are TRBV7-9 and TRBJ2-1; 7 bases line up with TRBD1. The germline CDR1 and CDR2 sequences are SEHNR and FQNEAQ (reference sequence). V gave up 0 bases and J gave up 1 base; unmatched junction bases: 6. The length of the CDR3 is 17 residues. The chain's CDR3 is CASSLAPTGKSYNEQFF. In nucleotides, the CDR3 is TGTGCCAGCAGCTTAGCCCCGACAGGGAAATCCTACAATGAGCAGTTCTTC.